This TCR beta chain was found in a study of vaccination effects on CD4 cells after COVID-19. With the ViraFEST assay, the study expanded antigen-specific CD4+ T cells using viral peptide pools, then sequenced them. The culture ran for about 11 days, and then CD4+ T cells were isolated. All study participants received two doses of BNT162b2 or mRNA-1273 vaccine. As concerns this clone: The antigen remains unidentified.

Germline V gene lookup returns CDR1 SGHKS and CDR2 YYEKEE (reference sequence). The V gene lost 2 bases and the J gene lost 1 base, with 13 bases spanning the gap. CDR3 size: 16 residues. The method was immunoSEQ multiplex PCR; TCRdb's version includes in-frame clones alone and lacks a portion of them. The data contain 25,000 to 40,000 clones, around 80% of them singletons. The J gene is TRBJ1-3, the V gene TRBV5-5; D perhaps matches TRBD1 (5 bases). Sequences were derived from CD4+ T cells from PBMCs cultured with HCoV-NL63 spike peptides, sampled after COVID-19 vaccination. The receptor was isolated from a human donor who received a COVID-19 vaccine. Some clones in this sample may be carry-over from other donors' samples. CDR3 in amino acids: CASSFAGRVSGNTIYF. CDR3 coding DNA: TGTGCCAGCAGCTTTGCTGGCAGGGTTTCTGGAAACACCATATATTTT.